The 8 T cell receptor beta chains listed next were all sequenced from one sample in a study of CD8 T cells in ankylosing spondylitis. From the 5' RACE reads, TCRdb called clonotypes with MiXCR, one entry per CDR3 protein. Of roughly 240,000 distinct CDR3 sequences listed, around 32% are singletons. Source material: blood, either unsorted or a sorted T cell fraction (not recorded which). These receptors were obtained from a male donor with ankylosing spondylitis or in good health (not recorded which).

The chain employs TRBV11-2 and TRBJ1-3; 7 positions agree with TRBD1. The CDR3 consists of 15 residues. Germline-derived CDR1 and CDR2 are SGHAT and FQNNGV. Unmatched junction bases numbered 5, after V lost 0 bases and J lost 6 bases. The CDR3 DNA is TGTGCCAGCAGCTTAGAGGCGGGACAGTCAAACACCATATATTTT. It specifies CASSLEAGQSNTIYF.

The CDR3 nucleotides are TGCGCCAGCAGCATTGACCCGAACACTGAAGCTTTCTTT. Translated, it gives CASSIDPNTEAFF. The V call is TRBV5-1, the J call TRBJ1-1; unclear D gene. V was trimmed by 4 bases and J by 1 base, leaving 8 bases between them. Germline V gene sequence: CDR1 SGHRS, CDR2 YFSETQ. CDR3 length: 13 residues.

The chain carries TRBV29-1 and TRBJ2-2; 8 positions agree with TRBD1. Trimming cost V 6 bases and J 4 bases; bases outside gene matches: 7. Looked up from germline, CDR1 is SQVTM and CDR2 is ANQGSEA. The CDR3 consists of 14 residues. CDR3 sequence: CSVKGQGGTGELFF. CDR3 DNA sequence: TGCAGCGTCAAAGGACAGGGAGGCACCGGGGAGCTGTTTTTT.

This clonotype has just a few counts. The V gene is TRBV5-6, the J gene TRBJ2-7; TRBD1 might be the D (5 bases). V was trimmed by 2 bases and J by 7 bases, leaving 10 bases between them. CDR3 size: 12 residues. Germline V gene sequence: CDR1 SGHDT, CDR2 YYEEEE. The CDR3 DNA follows: TGTGCCAGCAGCTTTGACGACAGAGAGCAGTACTTC. Translation: CASSFDDREQYF.

CDR3 loop: CASSLGEGRGQETQYF. The CDR3, as DNA: TGTGCCAGCAGCTTAGGTGAAGGCCGGGGGCAAGAGACCCAGTACTTC. The V call is TRBV7-9, the J call TRBJ2-5; perhaps TRBD2 as D (6 bases). Trimming took 1 base from V and 2 from J, leaving 14 bases between them. CDR1 is SEHNR and CDR2 is FQNEAQ in the germline V gene (reference sequence). CDR3 length: 16 amino acids.

The CDR3 loop reads CASSLGDSDEKLFF. The CDR3 bases are TGCGCCAGCAGCTTGGGGGACAGCGATGAAAAACTGTTTTTT. The V and J genes are TRBV5-1 and TRBJ1-4; 7 bases agree with TRBD1. The CDR3 runs 14 residues. Germline loops: CDR1 SGHRS, CDR2 YFSETQ. Germline trimming cut 0 bases from V and 6 bases from J; bases unmatched to any gene: 2.

CDR3 bases: TGTGCCAGCAGCTTAGTTGGTCTAGCCCCTCATCCTTCTAGCACAGATACGCAGTATTTT. Its protein is CASSLVGLAPHPSSTDTQYF. The J gene is TRBJ2-3, the V gene TRBV7-6, with D possibly being TRBD2 (5 bases). V lost 1 base and J lost 0, with 23 bases in between. This CDR3 has 20 amino acids. Germline CDR1 SGHVS, CDR2 FNYEAQ.

This CDR3 is CAISEDIGGGAHNEQFF. The CDR3 DNA is TGTGCCATCAGTGAGGATATTGGCGGGGGGGCCCACAATGAGCAGTTCTTC. The chain employs TRBV10-3 and TRBJ2-1, with 9 bases that match TRBD2. The CDR3 length is 17 residues. V lost 2 bases and J lost 5; bases outside the gene matches: 10. CDR1 is ENHRY, CDR2 SYGVKD, per germline.